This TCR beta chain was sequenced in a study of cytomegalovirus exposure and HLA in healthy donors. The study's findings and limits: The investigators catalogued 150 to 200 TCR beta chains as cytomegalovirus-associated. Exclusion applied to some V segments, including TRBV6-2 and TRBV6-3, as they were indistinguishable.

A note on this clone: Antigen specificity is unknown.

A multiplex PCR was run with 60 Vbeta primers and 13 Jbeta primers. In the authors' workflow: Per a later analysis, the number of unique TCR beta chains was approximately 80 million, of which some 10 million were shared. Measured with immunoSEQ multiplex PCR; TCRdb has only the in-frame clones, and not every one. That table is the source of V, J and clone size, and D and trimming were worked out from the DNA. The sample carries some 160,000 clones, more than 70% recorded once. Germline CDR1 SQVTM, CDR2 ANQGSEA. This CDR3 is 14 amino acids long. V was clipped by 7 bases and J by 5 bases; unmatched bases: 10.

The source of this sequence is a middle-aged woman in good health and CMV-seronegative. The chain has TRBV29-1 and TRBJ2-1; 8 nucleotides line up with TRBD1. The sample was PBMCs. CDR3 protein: CSGHGTGLDNEQFF. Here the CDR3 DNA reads TGCAGCGGACACGGGACAGGTCTCGACAATGAGCAGTTCTTC.